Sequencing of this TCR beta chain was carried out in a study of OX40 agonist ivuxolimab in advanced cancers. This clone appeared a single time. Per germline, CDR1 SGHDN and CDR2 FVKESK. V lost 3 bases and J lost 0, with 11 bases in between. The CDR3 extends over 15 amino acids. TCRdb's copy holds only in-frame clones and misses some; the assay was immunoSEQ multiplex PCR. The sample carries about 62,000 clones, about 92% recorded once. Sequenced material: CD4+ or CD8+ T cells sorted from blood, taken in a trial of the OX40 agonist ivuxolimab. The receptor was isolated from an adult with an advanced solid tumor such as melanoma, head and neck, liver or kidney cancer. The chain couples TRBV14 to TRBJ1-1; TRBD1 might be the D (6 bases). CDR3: CASSQTTGMNTEAFF. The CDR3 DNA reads TGTGCCAGCAGCCAGACGACAGGTATGAACACTGAAGCTTTCTTT.